This T cell receptor (beta chain) was recorded in a study of blood T cell repertoires in COVID-19. As for the study in general: T cells, B-cell-depleted T cells, or PBMCs supplied cDNA or gDNA.

Libraries were prepared by immunoSEQ multiplex PCR; TCRdb keeps only in-frame clonotypes and omits some of them. Among around 250,000 clones listed, roughly 90% were seen once. The CDR3 totals 14 residues. Germline values: CDR1 SGHTA, CDR2 FQGNSA. Trimming cost V 3 bases and J 1 base, with 9 bases left between them. The chain recombines TRBV7-2 with TRBJ1-1; D unclear. The clonotype was recovered from a woman in her fifties or sixties with COVID-19, enrolled during active disease. The specimen was peripheral blood. This CDR3 is CASSLGVGNTEAFF. CDR3 nucleotides: TGTGCCAGCAGCTTGGGAGTGGGGAACACTGAAGCTTTCTTT.